This T cell receptor beta chain was documented in a study of blood T cell repertoires in COVID-19. Sequenced by immunoSEQ multiplex PCR; TCRdb stores in-frame clones only, minus some. The sample carries 75,000 to 85,000 clones, over 75% recorded once. There are 16 residues in the CDR3. Per germline, CDR1 SNHLY and CDR2 FYNNEI. With 8 bases removed from V and 0 bases from J, the gap between germline ends came to 17 bases. The sequencing sample was made of peripheral blood. V and J are TRBV2 and TRBJ1-3; D perhaps matches TRBD1 (6 bases). The source is a man between 50 and 59 years old with active COVID-19. The CDR3 region is CASGRQVLASGNTIYF. The DNA for the CDR3 is TGTGCCAGCGGGAGACAGGTTCTAGCCTCTGGAAACACCATATATTTT.